A selection of T cell receptor beta chains follows, all from one sample in a study of cytomegalovirus exposure and HLA in healthy donors. Assay: immunoSEQ multiplex PCR; the TCRdb copy retains only in-frame clones and omits some. The sample lists approximately 110,000 clones, around 80% occurring once. Sequenced input: PBMCs. The receptors here all came from a male donor in good health and CMV-seronegative. Both conserved end residues are part of each CDR3. The order of the fields is D gene, V gene, clone size, J gene, CDR3 protein, CDR3 DNA. The D gene is left open where the match is weak. Clone size is shown for a subset of rows, as once, few, many or a class of expanded clone.

>NA|TRBV7-2|NA|TRBJ1-1
CASSLVSGQINTEAFF
TGTGCCAGCAGCTTAGTTTCCGGACAGATTAACACTGAAGCTTTCTTT
>NA|TRBV19|few|TRBJ1-2
CASSTGQYYGYTF
TGTGCCAGTAGTACTGGACAGTACTATGGCTACACCTTC
>TRBD2|TRBV7-2|NA|TRBJ2-7
CASSLDPAGGYEQYF
TGTGCCAGCAGCTTAGACCCAGCGGGAGGGTACGAGCAGTACTTC
>NA|TRBV7-2|NA|TRBJ2-7
CASSLAPRGPLSYEQYF
TGTGCCAGCAGCTTAGCCCCCCGCGGCCCCCTTTCCTACGAGCAGTACTTC
>NA|TRBV15|NA|TRBJ1-2
CATSFGREREDGYTF
TGTGCCACCAGTTTTGGCAGGGAGCGGGAAGATGGCTACACCTTC
>NA|TRBV6-1|few|TRBJ1-2
CASSERDTYGYTF
TGTGCCAGCAGTGAGAGGGACACCTATGGCTACACCTTC
>NA|TRBV29-1|NA|TRBJ2-7
CSVGKSGLTYEQYF
TGCAGCGTTGGTAAGAGCGGCCTGACCTACGAGCAGTACTTC
>NA|TRBV9|many|TRBJ2-6
CASSVTQGSGANVLTF
TGTGCCAGCAGCGTGACACAGGGTTCTGGGGCCAACGTCCTGACTTTC
>TRBD1|TRBV7-9|NA|TRBJ2-1
CASRTLQAGQDHEQFF
TGTGCCAGCAGGACTCTCCAGGCGGGACAGGACCATGAGCAGTTCTTC
>NA|TRBV30|NA|TRBJ2-1
CAWSTDEQFF
TGTGCCTGGAGTACGGATGAGCAGTTCTTC
>TRBD2|TRBV30|few|TRBJ2-3
CGGASGRIDTQYF
TGCGGAGGGGCTAGCGGGAGGATAGATACGCAGTATTTT
>NA|TRBV6-1|NA|TRBJ1-5
CASSLHSNQPQHF
TGTGCCAGCAGTTTACATAGCAATCAGCCCCAGCATTTT
>TRBD2|TRBV4-3|few|TRBJ2-1
CASSQGTSVYNEQFF
TGCGCCAGCAGCCAAGGGACTAGCGTGTACAATGAGCAGTTCTTC
>TRBD2|TRBV5-8|NA|TRBJ2-7
CASSSRAGGYEQYF
TGTGCCAGCAGTTCCCGGGCGGGGGGCTACGAGCAGTACTTC
>TRBD2|TRBV7-9|once|TRBJ2-3
CASSSWTSGSTDTQYF
TGTGCCAGCAGCTCTTGGACTAGCGGGAGCACAGATACGCAGTATTTT
>TRBD2|TRBV11-2|once|TRBJ2-3
CASSPRGEGGDTQYF
TGTGCCAGCAGCCCCCGAGGGGAGGGAGGAGATACGCAGTATTTT
>TRBD2|TRBV4-1|NA|TRBJ2-5
CASSQALAGQRGTQYF
TGCGCCAGCAGCCAAGCACTAGCGGGACAAAGGGGGACCCAGTACTTC
>NA|TRBV6-6|few|TRBJ1-5
CASSYSMGDQPQHF
TGTGCCAGCAGTTACTCGATGGGCGATCAGCCCCAGCATTTT
>NA|TRBV6-6|NA|TRBJ1-6
CASSFGQGSPLHF
TGTGCCAGCAGTTTCGGGCAGGGTTCACCCCTCCACTTT
>TRBD1|TRBV30|NA|TRBJ1-5
CAWKSQGARQPQHF
TGTGCCTGGAAATCACAGGGGGCCAGGCAGCCCCAGCATTTT
>NA|TRBV5-1|NA|TRBJ2-1
CASSLQGNGPYNEQFF
TGCGCCAGCAGCTTACAGGGTAACGGACCTTACAATGAGCAGTTCTTC
>TRBD1|TRBV5-6|NA|TRBJ2-7
CASSLGQGTSEQYF
TGTGCCAGCAGCTTGGGACAGGGGACGAGCGAGCAGTACTTC
>TRBD1|TRBV6-1|NA|TRBJ2-7
CASSGQGKGTYEQYF
TGTGCCAGCAGTGGACAGGGGAAGGGGACCTACGAGCAGTACTTC
>NA|TRBV7-9|NA|TRBJ1-2
CASSLAVNRVDYGYTF
TGTGCCAGCAGCTTAGCAGTCAATCGGGTCGACTATGGCTACACCTTC
>TRBD1|TRBV28|once|TRBJ1-2
CASSLGIQGAYGYTF
TGTGCCAGCAGTTTAGGCATCCAGGGGGCCTATGGCTACACCTTC
>TRBD1|TRBV28|NA|TRBJ1-2
CASSFEGTGTF
TGTGCCAGCAGTTTCGAGGGGACAGGAACCTTC
>TRBD1|TRBV5-1|NA|TRBJ1-4
CASSLSRGPNEKLFF
TGCGCCAGCAGCTTAAGTAGGGGGCCTAATGAAAAACTGTTTTTT
>TRBD1|TRBV7-2|NA|TRBJ2-1
CASRSGQGNYNEQFF
TGTGCCAGCAGGAGCGGACAGGGGAACTACAATGAGCAGTTCTTC
>TRBD1|TRBV6-5|once|TRBJ2-5
CASEKSGTGKSEQYF
TGTGCCAGCGAGAAATCCGGGACAGGGAAGAGTGAGCAGTACTTC
>NA|TRBV5-1|NA|TRBJ2-7
CASSPGRISSYEQYF
TGCGCCAGCAGCCCCGGGAGAATTAGCTCCTACGAGCAGTACTTC
>NA|TRBV30|once|TRBJ2-7
CAWNRGIFPYEQYF
TGTGCCTGGAATAGGGGGATCTTTCCCTACGAGCAGTACTTC
>TRBD1|TRBV7-9|NA|TRBJ1-1
CASSGGDSPTGAFF
TGTGCCAGCAGCGGTGGGGACAGCCCTACGGGAGCTTTCTTT
>TRBD1|TRBV27|many|TRBJ1-4
CASVRQGGTNEKLFF
TGTGCCAGCGTTAGACAGGGGGGAACTAATGAAAAACTGTTTTTT
>NA|TRBV27|few|TRBJ1-1
CASSLGQRGNTEAFF
TGTGCCAGCAGTCTAGGACAGCGTGGGAACACTGAAGCTTTCTTT
>TRBD1|TRBV28|NA|TRBJ2-3
CASSSGTGVDTQYF
TGTGCCAGCAGTTCCGGGACAGGGGTGGATACGCAGTATTTT
>NA|TRBV4-1|NA|TRBJ1-5
CASSQDGNQPQHF
TGCGCCAGCAGCCAAGACGGCAATCAGCCCCAGCATTTT
>TRBD2|TRBV19|NA|TRBJ2-7
CASSSRTSGVSYEQYF
TGTGCCAGTAGTTCCCGGACTAGCGGAGTCTCCTACGAGCAGTACTTC
>TRBD2|TRBV19|NA|TRBJ2-2
CASSTWTSGSGNTGELFF
TGTGCCAGTAGTACCTGGACTAGCGGGAGTGGTAACACCGGGGAGCTGTTTTTT
>TRBD1|TRBV11-3|NA|TRBJ2-1
CASRDRAYNEQFF
TGTGCCAGCCGGGACAGGGCCTACAATGAGCAGTTCTTC
>TRBD2|TRBV9|NA|TRBJ2-7
CASSAGTSDYEQYF
TGTGCCAGCAGCGCCGGGACTAGCGACTACGAGCAGTACTTC
>TRBD1|TRBV19|once|TRBJ2-6
CASSLHRQGRIWANVLTF
TGTGCCAGTAGTCTACACCGACAGGGGCGGATATGGGCCAACGTCCTGACTTTC
>TRBD1|TRBV7-3|NA|TRBJ1-2
CASSLPGQGAVGYTF
TGTGCCAGCAGCTTGCCGGGACAGGGGGCGGTCGGCTACACCTTC
>TRBD1|TRBV29-1|NA|TRBJ2-1
CSVQRGPMRNEQFF
TGCAGCGTACAAAGGGGGCCGATGAGGAATGAGCAGTTCTTC
>TRBD2|TRBV14|NA|TRBJ2-7
CASSQGWGTTTRREQYF
TGTGCCAGCAGCCAAGGTTGGGGGACTACAACACGACGAGAGCAGTACTTC
>NA|TRBV19|NA|TRBJ2-5
CASSMRQGQETQYF
TGTGCCAGTAGTATGCGGCAGGGCCAAGAGACCCAGTACTTC
>NA|TRBV12-5|NA|TRBJ2-2
CASGLVSNSARTGELFF
TGTGCTAGTGGTTTGGTATCAAACTCGGCGAGGACCGGGGAGCTGTTTTTT
>NA|TRBV2|NA|TRBJ2-7
CASSELYEQYF
TGTGCCAGCAGTGAACTCTACGAGCAGTACTTC
>NA|TRBV7-9|NA|TRBJ2-5
CASSVTGGGETQYF
TGTGCCAGCAGCGTCACAGGGGGGGGCGAGACCCAGTACTTC
>NA|TRBV19|NA|TRBJ2-3
CASSIRATNTDTQYF
TGTGCCAGTAGTATCAGGGCAACTAACACAGATACGCAGTATTTT
>NA|TRBV27|NA|TRBJ1-4
CASRVYAISTQSKTNEKLFF
TGTGCCAGCAGAGTTTACGCGATTTCGACACAGTCGAAGACTAATGAAAAACTGTTTTTT
>NA|TRBV9|NA|TRBJ1-2
CASSVGLQTNYGYTF
TGTGCCAGCAGCGTAGGTTTACAGACGAACTATGGCTACACCTTC
>TRBD1|TRBV15|NA|TRBJ2-5
CATRGGQGAWETQYF
TGTGCCACCAGAGGGGGGCAGGGGGCTTGGGAGACCCAGTACTTC
>TRBD2|TRBV27|NA|TRBJ2-3
CASRGRADTQYF
TGTGCCAGCAGGGGGAGGGCAGATACGCAGTATTTT
>TRBD1|TRBV5-1|NA|TRBJ1-2
CASSLSAGGSGYTF
TGCGCCAGCAGCTTGTCCGCAGGGGGCTCTGGCTACACCTTC
>TRBD2|TRBV25-1|NA|TRBJ2-3
CASSATLAGVLNTQYF
TGTGCCAGCAGCGCCACCTTGGCGGGAGTTTTAAATACGCAGTATTTT
>NA|TRBV18|NA|TRBJ1-5
CASSPEQGQPQHF
TGTGCCAGCTCACCGGAACAGGGTCAGCCCCAGCATTTT